The 16 T cell receptor beta chains below were found in one sample sequenced in a study of cytomegalovirus exposure and HLA in healthy donors. 13 Jbeta primers and 60 Vbeta primers were used for the PCR. This table comes from immunoSEQ multiplex PCR, and its TCRdb copy is limited to in-frame clones, with some not included. The table has 200,000 to 250,000 clones, 85% seen once. The sample was PBMCs. The receptors stem from a human donor in good health.

The V and J genes are TRBV12-5 and TRBJ2-5; 11 nucleotides match TRBD2. The germline CDR1 and CDR2 sequences are LGHNT and FRNRAP. The CDR3 consists of 14 residues. With V trimmed by 2 bases and J by 10 bases, 6 bases remained unmatched. The CDR3 spells CASGLRGTSGDQYF. The CDR3 nucleotides are TGTGCTAGTGGTTTGAGAGGGACTAGCGGCGACCAGTACTTC.

This clone has only a few counts. V usage is TRBV5-1 and J usage is TRBJ2-1; D is unresolved. The germline gives CDR1 SGHRS, CDR2 YFSETQ. Deletions cut 0 bases from V and 8 bases from J, with 6 bases between. The length of the CDR3 is 12 residues. Here the CDR3 reads CASSLGLHEQFF. Here the CDR3 DNA reads TGCGCCAGCAGCTTGGGGCTTCATGAGCAGTTCTTC.

V and J are TRBV12-2 and TRBJ1-2; no DNA check was done on the table's D call, TRBD1. TRBV12-2 has pseudogene status. This CDR3 comprises 21 residues. CDR3 DNA: TGTGCAAGTCGCTTAGTCTTTTTGTGTCGAGGACAGCAACCGTCCAACTATGGCTACACCTTC. Translated: CASRLVFLCRGQQPSNYGYTF.

The rearrangement links TRBV6-6 to TRBJ2-7; TRBD1 might be the D (6 bases). V was shortened by 0 bases and J by 3 bases, with 15 bases between the two germline ends. The CDR3 extends over 16 amino acids. The V gene's germline CDR1 is MNHNY and CDR2 SVGAGI (reference sequence). CDR3 DNA sequence: TGTGCCAGCAGTTACTCGGGGGCTCAACCCGGCTACGAGCAGTACTTC. It translates to CASSYSGAQPGYEQYF.

In this sample, this clone turned up once. J is TRBJ1-5 and V is TRBV7-9, with unresolved D. The ends were cut back, 5 bases at V and 7 bases at J, with 9 bases in the middle. The CDR3 is 12 amino acids. Germline V gene data show CDR1 as SEHNR and CDR2 as FQNEAQ (reference sequence). CDR3 loop: CASSRTGQPQHF. CDR3 nucleotide sequence: TGTGCCAGCAGCCGAACGGGACAGCCCCAGCATTTT.

The chain uses TRBV19 and TRBJ2-7, with 14 bases that match TRBD2. This CDR3 contains 15 residues. The ends lost 4 bases at V and 5 bases at J; junction bases unmatched: 4. CDR1 and CDR2 from the germline V gene are LNHDA and SQIVND (reference sequence). CDR3 sequence reads: CASSTGTSGSNEQYF. The CDR3 DNA reads TGTGCCAGTAGTACCGGGACTAGCGGGAGCAACGAGCAGTACTTC.

This chain connects TRBV30 to TRBJ2-1, with D perhaps matching TRBD2 (6 bases). Per the germline V gene, CDR1 is GTSNPN and CDR2 is SVGIG (reference sequence). Trimming shortened V by 1 base and J by 8 bases, and 15 bases separated the two germline ends. The CDR3 is 14 residues long. The CDR3 sequence: CAWSAGGIVDEQFF. In DNA form, the CDR3 reads TGTGCCTGGAGTGCCGGCGGGATAGTCGATGAGCAGTTCTTC. Full variable domain (missing parts from reference TRBV30 and TRBJ2-1): SQTIHQWPATLVQPVGSPLSLECTVEGTSNPNLYWYRQAAGRGLQLLFYSVGIGQISSEVPQNLSASRPQDRQFILSSKKLLLSDSGFYLCAWSAGGIVDEQFFGPGTRLTVL.

This clone has more than one count but fewer than ten. For the CDR3, the DNA is TGTGCCAGCAGCCAAGTCGACAGGCTGAACACTGAAGCTTTCTTT. Its translation: CASSQVDRLNTEAFF. The rearrangement joins TRBV4-2 to TRBJ1-1; possible D gene TRBD1, 6 bases. In germline, CDR1 is LGHNA, CDR2 YNFKEQ. The germline V and J ends were trimmed by 1 base and 0 bases, with 9 bases remaining between them. The CDR3 contains 15 residues.

The V gene is TRBV28, the J gene TRBJ2-5; D may be TRBD2 (6 bases). The J call may not be correct, given that the DNA end is closer to TRBJ2-7. The CDR3 is 14 residues long. Germline loops: CDR1 MDHEN, CDR2 SYDVKM. The CDR3: CASRPPGEVYEQYF. The CDR3 DNA follows: TGTGCCAGCAGGCCCCCCGGGGAGGTCTACGAGCAGTACTTC.

This clone is a singleton in its sample. The chain joins TRBV5-4 to TRBJ2-7, with TRBD1 identical over 10 bases. The germline gives CDR1 SGHNT, CDR2 YYREEE (reference sequence). V lost 4 bases and J lost 5; bases outside the gene matches: 9. The CDR3 spans 15 residues. CDR3 coding DNA: TGTGCCAGCAGCGTTACGGGACAGGGGTCCAACGAGCAGTACTTC. Its translation: CASSVTGQGSNEQYF.

The rearrangement joins TRBV18 to TRBJ2-4; 7 nucleotides line up with TRBD1. Trimming took 2 bases from V and 0 from J; bases not matched to a gene: 10. Germline values: CDR1 KGHSH, CDR2 LQKENI. CDR3 length: 18 residues. In nucleotides, the CDR3 is TGTGCCAGCTCACCAGTATCGGGACAGATGCTAGCCAAAAACATTCAGTACTTC. Translating it yields CASSPVSGQMLAKNIQYF. Combining the CDR3 with reference TRBV18 and TRBJ2-4 gives the whole variable domain NAGVMQNPRHLVRRRGQEARLRCSPMKGHSHVYWYRQLPEEGLKFMVYLQKENIIDESGMPKERFSAEFPKEGPSILRIQQVVRGDSAAYFCASSPVSGQMLAKNIQYFGAGTRLSVL.

V gene TRBV28 combines with J gene TRBJ1-5; perhaps TRBD1 as D (5 bases). The CDR3 covers 14 residues. Germline V lookup: CDR1 MDHEN, CDR2 SYDVKM. Trimming shortened V by 3 bases and J by 6 bases, and 12 bases separated the two germline ends. CDR3 in amino acids: CASSFDRGSQPQHF. The CDR3 bases are TGTGCCAGCAGTTTCGATAGGGGTAGTCAGCCCCAGCATTTT.

The V gene is TRBV4-3, the J gene TRBJ2-7; TRBD1 agrees at 9 bases. Germline V gene sequence: CDR1 LGHNA, CDR2 YSLEER. The CDR3 totals 15 residues. Trimming at V came to 5 bases and at J to 4 bases, leaving 9 bases not matched to a gene. Here the CDR3 reads CASSDPGQGFYEQYF. DNA for the CDR3: TGCGCCAGCAGCGACCCGGGACAGGGCTTTTACGAGCAGTACTTC.

The chain has TRBV28 and TRBJ1-2; maybe TRBD1 (6 bases). The germline V gene encodes CDR1 MDHEN and CDR2 SYDVKM. CDR3 size: 14 residues. Trimming stripped 3 bases from V and 2 bases from J, with 10 bases between. Here the CDR3 DNA reads TGTGCCAGCAGTTTGCCAGGGGCCAACTATGGCTACACCTTC. It specifies CASSLPGANYGYTF.

V and J are TRBV7-2 and TRBJ2-1, with D perhaps matching TRBD2 (6 bases). V was cut by 5 bases and J by 0 bases, with 8 bases left in between. CDR1 is SGHTA, CDR2 FQGNSA, per germline. CDR3 length: 14 amino acids. The CDR3 sequence: CASSGRGSYNEQFF. In nucleotides, the CDR3 is TGTGCCAGCAGCGGGCGGGGCTCCTACAATGAGCAGTTCTTC.

Worth noting for this clone: The junction shows a germline mismatch at one end, possibly a read error. The chain joins TRBV7-9 to TRBJ2-1; TRBD2 matches at 9 bases. Germline V gene sequence: CDR1 SEHNR, CDR2 FQNEAQ (reference sequence). The CDR3 length is 16 residues. The CDR3 here is CSSSPVAGDSYNEQFF. The CDR3, as DNA: TGTTCCAGCAGCCCGGTAGCGGGAGACTCCTACAATGAGCAGTTCTTC.